The source of this TCR beta chain is a study of T cell repertoires in cytomegalovirus infection. Whole-study context: Based on public TCR beta signatures, there were indications of CMV infection and of a matching HLA type.

Regarding the study as a whole: HLA-C-restricted CMV clonotypes gave the most frequent clonotype in two of eight donors.

Looked up from germline, CDR1 is MDHEN and CDR2 is SYDVKM. The V and J ends lost 2 bases and 3 bases respectively, with 8 bases between them. The CDR3 contains 13 residues. This clonotype was seen at least ten times. Its antigen is unidentified. TCRdb reprocessed the reads via MiXCR and lists one record per CDR3 protein. The data hold approximately 550,000 distinct CDR3 sequences, with 15% to 20% observed a single time. The rearrangement links TRBV28 to TRBJ2-7; D not certain. The sequence was obtained from a human donor in good health (CMV status not recorded). Some clones in this sample may be carry-over from other donors' samples. Sequencing was carried out using CD8+ T cells from PBMCs. The CDR3: CASSLNGGYEQYF. CDR3 coding DNA: TGTGCCAGCAGTTTAAACGGTGGCTACGAGCAGTACTTC.